Below, 20 T cell receptor beta chains from the same sample are listed, as sequenced in a study of blood T cell repertoires in COVID-19. Assay used: immunoSEQ multiplex PCR; TCRdb lists only in-frame clones, some missing. This table has about 69,000 clones, approximately 85% appearing once. Sequenced: peripheral blood. The receptors stem from a man of 80 years or more with acute or convalescent COVID-19.

The chain carries TRBV2 and TRBJ1-1; 8 bases are a match to TRBD1. CDR3 length equals 14 residues. Germline V gene data show CDR1 as SNHLY and CDR2 as FYNNEI. Trimming at V came to 7 bases and at J to 5 bases, leaving 9 bases not matched to a gene. The CDR3 DNA follows: TGTGCCAGCACTACGACAGGGGCGGGGACTGAAGCTTTCTTT. Amino acid sequence: CASTTTGAGTEAFF.

The chain combines TRBV5-1 with TRBJ1-3; D is unresolved. Germline V gene sequence: CDR1 SGHRS, CDR2 YFSETQ. V was pared by 3 bases and J by 0 bases, with 10 bases between. The CDR3 has 15 amino acids. The CDR3, as DNA: TGCGCCAGCAGCTCGGGTCTGAGCTCTGGAAACACCATATATTTT. It yields the protein CASSSGLSSGNTIYF. Drawing the rest from reference TRBV5-1 and TRBJ1-3, the complete variable domain is KAGVTQTPRYLIKTRGQQVTLSCSPISGHRSVSWYQQTPGQGLQFLFEYFSETQRNKGNFPGRFSGRQFSNSRSEMNVSTLELGDSALYLCASSSGLSSGNTIYFGEGSWLTVV.

V usage is TRBV7-7 and J usage is TRBJ2-4; D is undetermined. V was cut by 2 bases and J by 7 bases, with 18 bases left in between. Germline CDR1 reads SSHAT; CDR2 reads FNYEAQ (reference sequence). The CDR3 runs to 16 residues. The CDR3 here is CASSLILSGSGNIQYF. CDR3 sequence (DNA): TGTGCCAGCAGCTTAATATTATCGGGTTCCGGGAACATTCAGTACTTC. Based on the CDR3 plus reference TRBV7-7 and TRBJ2-4, the full variable domain is GAGVSQSPRYKVTKRGQDVTLRCDPISSHATLYWYQQALGQGPEFLTYFNYEAQPDKSGLPSDRFSAERPEGSISTLTIQRTEQRDSAMYRCASSLILSGSGNIQYFGAGTRLSVL.

This clone was seen a handful of times. The gene calls are TRBV9 and TRBJ2-1, with 8 bases fitting TRBD2. The J segment lost 6 bases and the V segment lost 0 bases, leaving 8 bases of the junction unmatched. The CDR3 is made up of 16 amino acids. Germline V gives CDR1 SGDLS, CDR2 YYNGEE. The CDR3 here is CASSVATSGSTNEQFF. CDR3 nucleotide sequence: TGTGCCAGCAGCGTAGCTACGAGCGGGAGTACCAATGAGCAGTTCTTC. Drawing the rest from reference TRBV9 and TRBJ2-1, the complete variable domain is DSGVTQTPKHLITATGQRVTLRCSPRSGDLSVYWYQQSLDQGLQFLIQYYNGEERAKGNILERFSAQQFPDLHSELNLSSLELGDSALYFCASSVATSGSTNEQFFGPGTRLTVL.

On this clone itself: The same CDR3 also results from other DNA sequences found in this sample. J is TRBJ1-5 and V is TRBV12-3 or TRBV12-4, with 8 bases aligning to TRBD1. With V trimmed by 2 bases and J by 7 bases, 1 base remained unmatched. The CDR3 has 13 amino acids. CDR3 DNA sequence: TGTGCCAGCAGTTTAACAGGGGGGCAGCCCCAGCATTTT. Protein: CASSLTGGQPQHF.

CDR3 sequence: CASSIVLDRNEQFF. The CDR3 DNA reads TGTGCCAGTAGTATAGTTCTAGACCGGAATGAGCAGTTCTTC. The J gene is TRBJ2-1, the V gene TRBV19; D gene unclear. The CDR3 extends over 14 amino acids. Trimming removed 1 base at V and 7 bases at J, with 11 bases between. Germline CDR1 LNHDA, CDR2 SQIVND (reference sequence).

The chain links TRBV5-8 to TRBJ1-5, with D unclear. Germline V gene data show CDR1 as SGHTS and CDR2 as YDEGEE. Trimming left V 0 bases short and J 4 bases short, with 5 bases between. The CDR3 has 13 amino acids. The CDR3 DNA reads as TGTGCCAGCAGCTTGGCGGGGAATCAGCCCCAGCATTTT. This sequence encodes CASSLAGNQPQHF.

J is TRBJ2-5 and V is TRBV12-5, with D tentatively TRBD1 (5 bases). V shed 1 base and J shed 7 bases, with 13 bases lying between them. This CDR3 contains 14 residues. Germline CDR1 is LGHNT and CDR2 is FRNRAP. The CDR3 bases are TGTGCTAGTGGTTTGGCACAGGTCGTGGGGACCCAGTACTTC. Protein sequence: CASGLAQVVGTQYF.

The chain links TRBV28 to TRBJ2-5; D possibly corresponds to TRBD1 (6 bases). The germline gives CDR1 MDHEN, CDR2 SYDVKM. Trimming shortened V by 8 bases and J by 1 base, and 17 bases separated the two germline ends. This CDR3 region has 15 residues. For the CDR3, the DNA is TGTGCCAGCCAAGGGCAGGGGAGTGGCCAAGAGACCCAGTACTTC. Translation: CASQGQGSGQETQYF. Looking up the rest from reference TRBV28 and TRBJ2-5 gives the full variable domain: DVKVTQSSRYLVKRTGEKVFLECVQDMDHENMFWYRQDPGLGLRLIYFSYDVKMKEKGDIPEGYSVSREKKERFSLILESASTNQTSMYLCASQGQGSGQETQYFGPGTRLLVL.

The chain uses TRBV5-4 and TRBJ2-1; D possibly corresponds to TRBD1 (5 bases). Germline lookup yields CDR1 SGHNT and CDR2 YYREEE (reference sequence). The V and J ends lost 0 bases and 7 bases respectively, with 14 bases between them. The CDR3 runs 15 residues. The CDR3 nucleotides read TGTGCCAGCAGCTTGGAATCAGGGCAGTGGAATGAGCAGTTCTTC. Protein sequence: CASSLESGQWNEQFF.

The gene calls are TRBV12-5 and TRBJ1-4; 11 positions agree with TRBD1. The CDR3 length is 16 residues. Germline assignment: CDR1 LGHNT and CDR2 FRNRAP. With V trimmed by 1 base and J by 6 bases, 4 bases remained unmatched. The CDR3 nucleotides are TGTGCTAGTGGTTTGGGGCCGGGACAGGGGGATGAAAAACTGTTTTTT. Amino acids: CASGLGPGQGDEKLFF.

The V call is TRBV27, the J call TRBJ1-3; TRBD1 matches 7 bases. The germline V gene has CDR1 MNHEY and CDR2 SMNVEV (reference sequence). The CDR3 sequence is 15 residues long. The V segment lost 8 bases and the J segment 0 bases; nucleotides outside the gene matches: 7. This chain's CDR3 is CASRDSDVSGNTIYF. The CDR3 coding sequence is TGTGCCAGCCGGGACAGCGACGTCTCTGGAAACACCATATATTTT.

This chain connects TRBV29-1 to TRBJ2-1; 9 bases are shared with TRBD2. Per the germline V gene, CDR1 is SQVTM and CDR2 is ANQGSEA. The CDR3 is 17 amino acids. After removal of 0 bases from V and 0 bases from J, the junction contained 6 bases not matched to a gene. Here the CDR3 reads CSVEDLEAGGSYNEQFF. In DNA, the CDR3 is TGCAGCGTTGAAGATCTAGAAGCGGGAGGCTCCTACAATGAGCAGTTCTTC.

V and J are TRBV30 and TRBJ1-3; D unresolved. V lost 3 bases to trimming and J lost 1 base, with 10 bases between them. The CDR3 covers 14 residues. Germline-derived CDR1 and CDR2 are GTSNPN and SVGIG (reference sequence). The CDR3 bases are TGTGCCTGGAGCCGGGAGGCTTCTGGAAACACCATATATTTT. Translated: CAWSREASGNTIYF.

The CDR3 sequence is CASRLNGVSYGYTF. DNA for the CDR3: TGCGCCAGCAGGCTGAACGGGGTCAGCTACGGCTACACCTTC. The chain links TRBV5-1 to TRBJ1-2, with no clear D. The CDR3 totals 14 residues. Germline assignment: CDR1 SGHRS and CDR2 YFSETQ. V lost 5 bases and J lost 8, with 19 bases in between.

V gene TRBV10-1 combines with J gene TRBJ1-1; no definite D call. This CDR3 is built from 13 residues. V lost 5 bases and J 1 base, leaving 8 bases between the germline ends. Germline assignment: CDR1 WNHNN and CDR2 SYGVQD (reference sequence). CDR3 protein: CASSRLRNTEAFF. CDR3 nucleotide sequence: TGCGCCAGCAGTCGACTTCGGAACACTGAAGCTTTCTTT.

The V gene is TRBV15, the J gene TRBJ1-1; D is ambiguous. The CDR3 length is 15 residues. From germline, CDR1 is LNHNV and CDR2 YYDKDF (reference sequence). V lost 0 bases and J lost 1, with 9 bases in between. This chain's CDR3 is CATSRDNRGNTEAFF. For the CDR3, the DNA is TGTGCCACCAGCAGAGATAACCGGGGGAACACTGAAGCTTTCTTT.

This rearrangement joins TRBV6-5 to TRBJ1-5; the match to TRBD1 covers 7 bases. The CDR3 spans 14 residues. From germline, CDR1 is MNHEY and CDR2 SVGAGI. V lost 8 bases and J lost 3; bases outside the gene matches: 7. Written as DNA, the CDR3 is TGTGCCAGCTGGCGACAGGGCAACAATCAGCCCCAGCATTTT. Residues: CASWRQGNNQPQHF.

This clone was seen a single time. J is TRBJ2-3 and V is TRBV6-2 or TRBV6-3; tentatively, D is TRBD2 (5 bases). Trimming pared 4 bases from V and 2 bases from J, leaving 19 bases between. This CDR3 comprises 17 residues. Per the germline V gene, CDR1 is MNHEY and CDR2 is SVGEGT. The CDR3 DNA sequence: TGTGCCAGCAGTTCAACGCCGCCCGCGCGGGCCACAGATACGCAGTATTTT. Translating gives CASSSTPPARATDTQYF.

The chain links TRBV12-1 to TRBJ2-7; the table's D call of TRBD2 was not tested on the DNA. TRBV12-1 constitutes a pseudogene. The CDR3 is made up of 15 amino acids. Here the CDR3 DNA reads TGTGCCAGCAGCTCCACTGCTAGCGGAGACTACGAGCAGTACTTC. Protein product: CASSSTASGDYEQYF.